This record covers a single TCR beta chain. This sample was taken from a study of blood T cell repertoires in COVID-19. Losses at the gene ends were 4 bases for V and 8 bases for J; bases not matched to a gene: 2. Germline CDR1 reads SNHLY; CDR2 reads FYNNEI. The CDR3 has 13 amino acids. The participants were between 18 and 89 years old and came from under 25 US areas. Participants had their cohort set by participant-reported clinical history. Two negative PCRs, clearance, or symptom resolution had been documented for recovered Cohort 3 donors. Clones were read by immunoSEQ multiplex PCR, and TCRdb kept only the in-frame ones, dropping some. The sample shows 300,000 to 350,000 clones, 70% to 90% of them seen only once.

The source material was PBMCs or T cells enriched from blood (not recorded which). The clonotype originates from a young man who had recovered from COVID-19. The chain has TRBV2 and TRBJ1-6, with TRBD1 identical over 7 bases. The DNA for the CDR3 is TGTGCCAGCAGTGGGGACAGTGATTCACCCCTCCACTTT. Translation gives CASSGDSDSPLHF.